The TCR beta chain described here comes from a study of tumor and adjacent non-tumor tissue in lung cancer (dated by TCRdb to the late 2010s). For the wider study: By cancer type, the cohort comprised approximately twelve adenocarcinoma patients, a couple of squamous cell carcinoma patients and 1 small cell lung cancer patient. Among the approximately 15 patients, ages ranged from about 30 to 85 years, some 10 were men and 5 were women, and disease was TNM stage I to III. A total of 95 million to 150 million productive TCRbeta reads were generated by sequencing, corresponding to an average of approximately 4.3 million reads per sample. The study compared bulk TCRbeta repertoires from lung tumor tissue and matched distant non-tumor lung tissue of approximately 15 lung cancer patients. For each patient, one tumor sample and one normal lung sample were taken, giving under 35 paired specimens that underwent TCRbeta CDR3 sequencing.

What the work shows at the level of the full study, not this receptor alone: Significantly higher TCR diversity was found in younger patients, and higher tumor TCR diversity was associated with shorter overall and disease-free survival. In normal lung, the top 100 clones accounted for a significantly larger cumulative share of the repertoire than in tumor tissue. Tumor tissue showed significantly greater TCR diversity (inverse Simpson) than normal lung tissue (about 400 vs 150, P = 0.0075, Mann-Whitney U test). With only approximately 16 patients in the cohort, the authors noted that larger samples and more detailed clinical data are needed. The sequencing platform is not named in the methods, and unique molecular identifiers are not mentioned. Because peripheral blood was not sequenced, the blood TCRbeta repertoires of the lung cancer patients in the study went unexamined.

RNA was isolated from bulk unsorted tissue, and RNA quality was assessed with a NanoDrop ND-1000 and an Agilent 2100. The donors were newly diagnosed lung cancer patients admitted for thoracic surgery in China from August to November 2014 who had not received prior chemotherapy. Anyone who had undergone radiotherapy or chemotherapy before, or who had another cancer at the same time, was left out of the study. Pieces of surgical tissue measuring roughly 1-2.1 cm3 were kept in RNAlater solution and held at -80 degrees C until needed. A word on this clonotype: Which antigen it targets is not known. No base quality values were provided; no much bigger clone lies one nucleotide off.

Receptor amplification or capture employed multiplex PCR. Sequenced on an Illumina HiSeq 2500. TCRbeta libraries were constructed through three rounds of nested PCR with primers (Table S4) according to protocols adapted from ARM-PCR. PCR products of 200-500 bp were gel-excised and purified with the QIAquick gel extraction kit before sequencing. The authors' pipeline ran thus. Reads were cleaned using Trimmomatic, were merged into complete CDR3 sequences using FLASH, and were assigned to V(D)J germline segments using MiTCR. VDJtools was used to compute clonal diversity as the inverse Simpson's index. In-frame sequences without a premature stop codon were defined as productive reads. TCRdb reprocessed the public reads (quality trimming at Q25 with fastp, clone calling with MiXCR) and kept in-frame beta chains. Identical CDR3 protein sequences are pooled into one entry, listed with their most common genes and DNA. These V and J calls rely on TCRdb rather than the paper's analysis. Present in this sample are under 150,000 distinct CDR3 sequences, around three fifths of which were seen just once. The biggest ten clones account for 13% of the sample.

CDR3 length: 16 amino acids, cysteine to phenylalanine. Of all the DNA, just the CDR3 is kept, 48 bases in frame from base 1. V drops 3 bases and J drops 4 bases, leaving 18 bases in between. From the germline V gene, CDR1 is SGHAT and CDR2 is FQNNGV. The sample was lung tumor tissue. This sequence uses TRBV11-2 and TRBJ2-5; a tentative D match to TRBD2 spans 5 bases. The source of this sequence is a man aged 30-40 years with non-small cell lung cancer. The CDR3 region has the sequence CASSFYCERAVETQYF. The DNA sequence is as follows: TGTGCCAGCAGCTTTTACTGCGAGAGGGCCGTAGAGACCCAGTACTTC.